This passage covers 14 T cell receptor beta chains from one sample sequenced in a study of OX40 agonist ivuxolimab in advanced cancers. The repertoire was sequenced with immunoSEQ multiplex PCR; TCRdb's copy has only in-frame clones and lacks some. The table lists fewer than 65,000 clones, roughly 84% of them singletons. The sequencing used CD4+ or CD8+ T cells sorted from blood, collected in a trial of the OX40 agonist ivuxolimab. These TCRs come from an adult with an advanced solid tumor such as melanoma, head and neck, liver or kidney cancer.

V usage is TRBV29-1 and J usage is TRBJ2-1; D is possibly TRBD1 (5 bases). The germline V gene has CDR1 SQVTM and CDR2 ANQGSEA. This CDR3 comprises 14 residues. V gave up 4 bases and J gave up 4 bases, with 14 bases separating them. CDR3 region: CSVGKTTVYNEQFF. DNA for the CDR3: TGCAGCGTTGGCAAAACGACAGTTTACAATGAGCAGTTCTTC.

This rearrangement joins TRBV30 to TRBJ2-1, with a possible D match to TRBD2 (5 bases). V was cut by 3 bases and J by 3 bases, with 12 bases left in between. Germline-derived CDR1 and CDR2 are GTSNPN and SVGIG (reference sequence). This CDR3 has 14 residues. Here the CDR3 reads CAWSRGMDYNEQFF. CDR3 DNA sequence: TGTGCCTGGAGCCGGGGTATGGACTACAATGAGCAGTTCTTC.

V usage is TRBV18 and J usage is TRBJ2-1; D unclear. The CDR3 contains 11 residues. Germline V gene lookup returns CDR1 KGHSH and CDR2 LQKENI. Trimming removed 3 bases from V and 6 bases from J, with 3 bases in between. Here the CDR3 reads CASSPANEQFF. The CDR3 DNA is TGTGCCAGCTCACCGGCCAATGAGCAGTTCTTC.

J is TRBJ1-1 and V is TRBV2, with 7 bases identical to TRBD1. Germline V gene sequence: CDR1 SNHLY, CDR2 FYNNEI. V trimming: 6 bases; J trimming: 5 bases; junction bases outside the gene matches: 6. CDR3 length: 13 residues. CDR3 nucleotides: TGTGCCAGCAGCCGGGACAGTGGGACTGAAGCTTTCTTT. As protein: CASSRDSGTEAFF.

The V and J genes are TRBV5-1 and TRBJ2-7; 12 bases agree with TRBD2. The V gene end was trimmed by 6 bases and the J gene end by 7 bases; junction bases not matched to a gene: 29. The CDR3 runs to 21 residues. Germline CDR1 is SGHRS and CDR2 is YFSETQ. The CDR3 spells CASTLALQGARLAGGHGEQYF. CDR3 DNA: TGCGCCAGCACCTTAGCCTTACAGGGGGCGAGGCTAGCGGGAGGGCATGGGGAGCAGTACTTC.

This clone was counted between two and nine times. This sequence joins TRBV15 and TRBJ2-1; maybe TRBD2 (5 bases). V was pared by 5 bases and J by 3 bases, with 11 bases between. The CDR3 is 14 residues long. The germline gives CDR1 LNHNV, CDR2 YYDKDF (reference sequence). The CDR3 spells CATSDGRDYNEQFF. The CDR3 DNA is TGTGCCACCAGCGACGGACGGGACTACAATGAGCAGTTCTTC.

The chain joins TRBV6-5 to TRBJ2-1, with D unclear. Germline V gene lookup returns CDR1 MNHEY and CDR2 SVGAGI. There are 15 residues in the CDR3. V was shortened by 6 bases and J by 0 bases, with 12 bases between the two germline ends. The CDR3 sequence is CASSHYLSSYNEQFF. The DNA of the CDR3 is TGTGCCAGCAGCCATTACTTGAGCTCCTACAATGAGCAGTTCTTC.

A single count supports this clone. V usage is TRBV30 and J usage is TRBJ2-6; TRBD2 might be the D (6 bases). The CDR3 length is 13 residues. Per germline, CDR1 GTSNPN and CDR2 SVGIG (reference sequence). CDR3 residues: CAGGSSGANVLTF. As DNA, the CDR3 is TGTGCGGGGGGATCCTCTGGGGCCAACGTCCTGACTTTC.

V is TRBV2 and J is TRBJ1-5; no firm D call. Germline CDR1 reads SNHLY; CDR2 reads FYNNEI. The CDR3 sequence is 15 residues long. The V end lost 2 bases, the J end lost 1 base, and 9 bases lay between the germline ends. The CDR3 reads CASSERRTSNQPQHF. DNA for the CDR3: TGTGCCAGCAGTGAAAGAAGGACCAGCAATCAGCCCCAGCATTTT.

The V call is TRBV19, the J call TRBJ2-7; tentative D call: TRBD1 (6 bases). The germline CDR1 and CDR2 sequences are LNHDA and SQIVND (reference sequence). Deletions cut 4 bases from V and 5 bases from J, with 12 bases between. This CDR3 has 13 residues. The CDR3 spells CASSTPAGDEQYF. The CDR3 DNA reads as TGTGCCAGTAGTACCCCCGCAGGGGACGAGCAGTACTTC.

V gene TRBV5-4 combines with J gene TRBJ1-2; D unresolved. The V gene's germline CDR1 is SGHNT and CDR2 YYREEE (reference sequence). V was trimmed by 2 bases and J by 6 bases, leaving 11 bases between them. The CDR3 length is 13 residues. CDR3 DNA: TGTGCCAGCAGCTTTGGAGGGATCGATGGCTACACCTTC. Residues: CASSFGGIDGYTF.

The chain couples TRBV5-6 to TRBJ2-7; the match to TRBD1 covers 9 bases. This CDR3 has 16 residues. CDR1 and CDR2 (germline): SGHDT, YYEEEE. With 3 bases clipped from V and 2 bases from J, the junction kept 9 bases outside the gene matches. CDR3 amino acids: CASSSVRRTGAYEQYF. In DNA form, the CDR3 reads TGTGCCAGCAGCTCCGTGCGTAGGACAGGGGCCTACGAGCAGTACTTC.

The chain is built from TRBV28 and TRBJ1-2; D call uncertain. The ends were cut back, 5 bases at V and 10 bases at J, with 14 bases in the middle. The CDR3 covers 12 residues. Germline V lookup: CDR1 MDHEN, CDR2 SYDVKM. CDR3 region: CASSPTGPFYTF. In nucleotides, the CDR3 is TGTGCCAGCAGTCCGACGGGTCCTTTCTACACCTTC.

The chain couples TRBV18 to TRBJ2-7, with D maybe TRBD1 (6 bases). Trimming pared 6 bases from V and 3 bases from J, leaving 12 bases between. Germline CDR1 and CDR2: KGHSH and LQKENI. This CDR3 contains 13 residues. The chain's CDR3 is CASSQDRSYEQYF. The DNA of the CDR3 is TGTGCCAGCTCTCAAGACAGGAGCTACGAGCAGTACTTC.